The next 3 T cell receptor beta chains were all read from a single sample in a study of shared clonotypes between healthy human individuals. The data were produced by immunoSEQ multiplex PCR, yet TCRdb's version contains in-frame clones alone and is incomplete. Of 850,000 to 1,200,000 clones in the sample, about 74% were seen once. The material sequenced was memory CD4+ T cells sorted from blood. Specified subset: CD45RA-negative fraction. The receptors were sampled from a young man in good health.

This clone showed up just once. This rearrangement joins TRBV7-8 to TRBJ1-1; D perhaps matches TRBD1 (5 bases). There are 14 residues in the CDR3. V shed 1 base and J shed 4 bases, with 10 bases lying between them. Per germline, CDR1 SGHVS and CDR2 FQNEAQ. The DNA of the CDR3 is TGTGCCAGCAGCTTAGTTACAGGATCCACTGAAGCTTTCTTT. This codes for CASSLVTGSTEAFF.

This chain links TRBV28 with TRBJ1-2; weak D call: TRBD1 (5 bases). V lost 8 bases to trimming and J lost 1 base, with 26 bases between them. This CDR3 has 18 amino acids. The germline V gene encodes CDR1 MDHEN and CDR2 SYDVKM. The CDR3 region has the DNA TGTGCCAGCGGTACAGATGGGGGAAGGTTCGGGATTAACTATGGCTACACCTTC. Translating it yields CASGTDGGRFGINYGYTF.

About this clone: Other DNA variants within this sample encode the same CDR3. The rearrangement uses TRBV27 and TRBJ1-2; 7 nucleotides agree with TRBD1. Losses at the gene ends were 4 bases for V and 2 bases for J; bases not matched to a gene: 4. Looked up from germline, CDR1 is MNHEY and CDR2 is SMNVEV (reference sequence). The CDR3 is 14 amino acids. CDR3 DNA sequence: TGTGCCAGCAGTTCGCGGACAGGCAACTATGGCTACACCTTC. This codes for CASSSRTGNYGYTF.